This passage covers 3 T cell receptor beta chains from one sample sequenced in a study of T cell repertoires in cytomegalovirus infection. A single record per CDR3 protein comes from TCRdb applying MiXCR to the reads. The sample consists of about 360,000 distinct CDR3 sequences, less than 20% of them appearing once. The sequenced sample was PBMCs. Receptors were obtained from a human donor in good health (CMV status not recorded). Some clones in this sample may be carry-over from other donors' samples.

In its sample, this clonotype was seen a few times. V gene TRBV11-2 combines with J gene TRBJ1-3; D is unresolved. This CDR3 is built from 19 residues. Trimming left V 2 bases short and J 0 bases short, with 20 bases between. The V gene's germline CDR1 is SGHAT and CDR2 FQNNGV. The CDR3 loop reads CASSLRFGSVSSSGNTIYF. CDR3 DNA: TGTGCCAGCAGCTTACGTTTCGGCAGTGTCTCCTCCTCTGGAAACACCATATATTTT.

This clonotype was seen a few times. The chain joins TRBV6-1 to TRBJ2-7; TRBD1 is a possible D gene (6 bases). Germline loops: CDR1 MNHNS, CDR2 SASEGT. Between the trimmed V and J ends, which lost 6 bases and 5 bases, there was a span of 14 bases. The CDR3 runs 13 residues. The chain's CDR3 is CASSTGYRDEQYF. For the CDR3, the DNA is TGTGCCAGCAGCACGGGGTACAGGGACGAGCAGTACTTC.

Many counts were recorded for this clonotype. A much larger clone sits a single nucleotide away, making a read error possible. The V call is TRBV7-2, the J call TRBJ2-1; D not resolved. CDR3 length: 12 amino acids. Germline values: CDR1 SGHTA, CDR2 FQGNSA. V was pared by 5 bases and J by 3 bases, with 5 bases between. The CDR3 protein is CASSPFYNEQFF. The DNA of the CDR3 is TGTGCCAGCAGCCCCTTCTACAATGAGCAGTTCTTC.